Below, 18 T cell receptor beta chains from the same sample are listed, as sequenced in a study of cytomegalovirus exposure and HLA in healthy donors. PCR used 60 Vbeta primers and 13 Jbeta primers. TCRdb's copy holds only in-frame clones and misses some; the assay was immunoSEQ multiplex PCR. Of about 140,000 clones in the sample, roughly 85% were seen once. The material sequenced was PBMCs. The source is a man in his forties in good health and CMV-seronegative.

This clone turned up a few times. The rearrangement uses TRBV28 and TRBJ2-7; TRBD1 aligns across 10 bases. The CDR3 totals 15 residues. Trimming took 6 bases from V and 5 from J; bases not matched to a gene: 10. Germline lookup yields CDR1 MDHEN and CDR2 SYDVKM. The CDR3 region is CASSLLGTGADEQYF. The CDR3 bases are TGTGCCAGCAGCCTTCTCGGGACAGGGGCCGACGAGCAGTACTTC.

The chain combines TRBV7-9 with TRBJ1-2; D uncertain. Germline CDR1 SEHNR, CDR2 FQNEAQ (reference sequence). Deletions cut 5 bases from V and 5 bases from J, with 18 bases between. This CDR3 has 15 amino acids. DNA for the CDR3: TGTGCCAGCAGCGCCAATAATCCCTTCGGGTATGGCTACACCTTC. Encoded protein: CASSANNPFGYGYTF.

This clone appeared a few times. The chain couples TRBV10-3 to TRBJ1-5; D not resolved. The CDR3 extends over 15 amino acids. V dropped 0 bases and J dropped 7 bases, with 13 bases sitting between them. From germline, CDR1 is ENHRY and CDR2 SYGVKD. The CDR3 is CAISESGGQDQPQHF. Here the CDR3 DNA reads TGTGCCATCAGTGAGTCAGGAGGGCAGGACCAGCCCCAGCATTTT.

V usage is TRBV6-6 and J usage is TRBJ2-1; TRBD2 matches 12 bases. The V gene end was trimmed by 7 bases and the J gene end by 5 bases; junction bases not matched to a gene: 3. CDR3 length equals 14 residues. Germline CDR1 MNHNY, CDR2 SVGAGI (reference sequence). The CDR3 sequence: CASNLAGGDNEQFF. The CDR3 DNA sequence: TGTGCCAGCAATCTAGCGGGGGGGGACAATGAGCAGTTCTTC.

This clone showed up just once. V and J are TRBV25-1 and TRBJ2-7; 12 positions agree with TRBD1. Per the germline V gene, CDR1 is MGHDK and CDR2 is SYGVNS. This CDR3 region has 15 residues. V shed 5 bases, J shed 7 bases, and the junction held 9 bases outside the gene matches. CDR3 protein: CASSKAGTGGEEQYF. CDR3 in DNA: TGTGCCAGCAGTAAAGCCGGGACAGGGGGCGAAGAGCAGTACTTC.

This chain connects TRBV5-4 to TRBJ1-4; D gene uncertain. CDR1 and CDR2 (germline): SGHNT, YYREEE (reference sequence). This CDR3 is built from 17 residues. V was trimmed by 2 bases and J by 0 bases, leaving 14 bases between them. As DNA, the CDR3 is TGTGCCAGCAGCTTAAAAGTGGGCAGAGCAACTAATGAAAAACTGTTTTTT. The encoded protein is CASSLKVGRATNEKLFF.

CDR3 DNA: TGCAGCGTTATTAGCGGGAGAGTCTCTGAGCAGTTCTTC. Its translation is CSVISGRVSEQFF. The rearrangement links TRBV29-1 to TRBJ2-1, with 9 nucleotides matching TRBD2. The V gene end was trimmed by 5 bases and the J gene end by 9 bases; junction bases not matched to a gene: 8. Germline CDR1 SQVTM, CDR2 ANQGSEA. The CDR3 is made up of 13 amino acids.

The genes are TRBV7-3 and TRBJ2-3, with TRBD1 matching 7 bases. CDR1 is SGHTA and CDR2 is FQGTGA in the germline V gene. After removal of 1 base from V and 2 bases from J, the junction contained 6 bases not matched to a gene. The CDR3 contains 16 residues. In nucleotides, the CDR3 is TGTGCCAGCAGCTTAATCGACAGGGATTACACAGATACGCAGTATTTT. Translated: CASSLIDRDYTDTQYF.

This chain joins TRBV4-1 and TRBJ1-2; D is uncertain. From germline, CDR1 is MGHRA and CDR2 YSYEKL. CDR3 size: 13 residues. V dropped 7 bases and J dropped 8 bases, with 17 bases sitting between them. CDR3 bases: TGCGCCAGCAACTCCGGTGGAGCTTACGGCTACACCTTC. Translating gives CASNSGGAYGYTF.

This chain uses TRBV5-6 with TRBJ2-3, with D perhaps TRBD2 (6 bases). CDR3 length equals 13 residues. V lost 5 bases and J 4 bases, leaving 11 bases between the germline ends. Germline loops: CDR1 SGHDT, CDR2 YYEEEE. The DNA of the CDR3 is TGTGCCAGCAGTCGACTAGACTCAGATACGCAGTATTTT. Residues: CASSRLDSDTQYF. The whole variable domain, remainder taken from reference TRBV5-6 and TRBJ2-3, is DAGVTQSPTHLIKTRGQQVTLRCSPKSGHDTVSWYQQALGQGPQFIFQYYEEEERQRGNFPDRFSGHQFPNYSSELNVNALLLGDSALYLCASSRLDSDTQYFGPGTRLTVL.

The chain combines TRBV5-1 with TRBJ1-1, with D perhaps TRBD1 (5 bases). The V gene's germline CDR1 is SGHRS and CDR2 YFSETQ. CDR3 size: 14 residues. V was clipped by 9 bases and J by 1 base, with 16 bases between them. The CDR3 protein is CATRVQAPNTEAFF. The CDR3, as DNA: TGCGCCACCAGAGTACAGGCTCCGAACACTGAAGCTTTCTTT.

The rearrangement links TRBV9 to TRBJ2-2, with TRBD2 matching over 10 bases. This CDR3 is built from 16 residues. The V segment lost 2 bases and the J segment 2 bases; nucleotides outside the gene matches: 3. CDR1 SGDLS and CDR2 YYNGEE come from the germline V gene. CDR3 sequence reads: CASSVTSGVNTGELFF. The CDR3 nucleotides are TGTGCCAGCAGCGTTACTAGCGGGGTCAACACCGGGGAGCTGTTTTTT. The whole variable domain, remainder taken from reference TRBV9 and TRBJ2-2, is DSGVTQTPKHLITATGQRVTLRCSPRSGDLSVYWYQQSLDQGLQFLIQYYNGEERAKGNILERFSAQQFPDLHSELNLSSLELGDSALYFCASSVTSGVNTGELFFGEGSRLTVL.

V is TRBV7-6 and J is TRBJ2-7; D unclear. The germline gives CDR1 SGHVS, CDR2 FNYEAQ. This CDR3 comprises 13 residues. Trimming cost V 2 bases and J 3 bases, with 8 bases left between them. The CDR3 is CASSLTHLYEQYF. The CDR3 bases are TGTGCCAGCAGCTTAACACATCTCTACGAGCAGTACTTC.

The rearrangement uses TRBV9 and TRBJ2-7; D perhaps matches TRBD2 (6 bases). The V gene lost 4 bases and the J gene lost 6 bases, with 14 bases spanning the gap. The CDR3 length is 13 residues. The V gene's germline CDR1 is SGDLS and CDR2 YYNGEE. The CDR3 nucleotides are TGTGCCAGCAGCCCTCAGGACTACCTCGAGCAGTACTTC. Translation: CASSPQDYLEQYF. Full variable domain (missing parts from reference TRBV9 and TRBJ2-7): DSGVTQTPKHLITATGQRVTLRCSPRSGDLSVYWYQQSLDQGLQFLIQYYNGEERAKGNILERFSAQQFPDLHSELNLSSLELGDSALYFCASSPQDYLEQYFGPGTRLTVT.

The sample holds a few counts of this clone. The rearrangement links TRBV7-2 to TRBJ2-3; D not certain. Germline V gives CDR1 SGHTA, CDR2 FQGNSA. Trimming stripped 3 bases from V and 4 bases from J, with 23 bases between. CDR3 length: 18 residues. The CDR3 DNA follows: TGTGCCAGCAGCTTCCGCTCGACGGGTTTTTCGGTGTCAGATACGCAGTATTTT. Translation gives CASSFRSTGFSVSDTQYF.

This clone has a handful of counts. The rearrangement links TRBV28 to TRBJ1-6; D is uncertain. The V end lost 4 bases, the J end lost 5 bases, and 9 bases lay between the germline ends. The CDR3 sequence is 14 residues long. CDR1 is MDHEN and CDR2 is SYDVKM in the germline V gene. The CDR3 sequence is CASSSHMDNSPLHF. The CDR3, as DNA: TGTGCCAGCAGTTCCCACATGGATAATTCACCCCTCCACTTT.

The chain links TRBV28 to TRBJ2-7; D remains ambiguous. Looked up from germline, CDR1 is MDHEN and CDR2 is SYDVKM. Trimming shortened V by 2 bases and J by 1 base, and 6 bases separated the two germline ends. This CDR3 region has 13 residues. In DNA, the CDR3 is TGTGCCAGCAGTTTACCCTCTTCCTACGAGCAGTACTTC. Encoded protein: CASSLPSSYEQYF.

The chain employs TRBV5-6 and TRBJ1-2; D is possibly TRBD1 (6 bases). The germline V gene encodes CDR1 SGHDT and CDR2 YYEEEE. CDR3 size: 11 residues. Trimming left V 2 bases short and J 12 bases short, with 11 bases between. CDR3 in amino acids: CASSLQGAHTF. The CDR3 nucleotides are TGTGCCAGCAGCTTACAGGGAGCGCACACCTTC. Using reference TRBV5-6 and TRBJ1-2 for the parts outside the CDR3, the full variable domain is DAGVTQSPTHLIKTRGQQVTLRCSPKSGHDTVSWYQQALGQGPQFIFQYYEEEERQRGNFPDRFSGHQFPNYSSELNVNALLLGDSALYLCASSLQGAHTFGSGTRLTVV.